This paragraph covers one T cell receptor (beta chain) sequence. Antigen specificity is unknown. The record originates from a study of T cell responses to AZD1222 COVID-19 vaccine. Study-level results: Repertoires were obtained solely post-peak T cell response.

TCRdb keeps only in-frame clones here, not all; method: immunoSEQ multiplex PCR. This repertoire shows 120,000 or so clones, approximately 83% found once; its top ten account for approximately 1.5%. The TCR sequence derives from an adult in good health. The sequencing here drew on peripheral blood, taken on day 0 of AZD1222 vaccination.

CDR3 amino acids: CSVRIGSGNTIYF. CDR3 DNA sequence: TGCAGCGTGAGGATAGGCTCTGGAAACACCATATATTTT. The chain combines TRBV29-1 with TRBJ1-3; D gene unclear. V was clipped by 6 bases and J by 0 bases, with 9 bases between them. This CDR3 is 13 amino acids long. CDR1 SQVTM and CDR2 ANQGSEA come from the germline V gene.